Below are 6 T cell receptor beta chains sequenced from a single sample in a study of blood T cell repertoires in COVID-19. Profiling relied on immunoSEQ multiplex PCR, and the TCRdb table lists in-frame clones only, not all of them. The sample shows about 150,000 clones, 70% to 80% of them seen only once. Sequenced sample: peripheral blood. These receptors all come from a woman between 65 and 79 years old with COVID-19, enrolled during active disease.

J is TRBJ2-7 and V is TRBV4-3; no definite D call. This CDR3 comprises 14 residues. Germline V gene sequence: CDR1 LGHNA, CDR2 YSLEER. Trimming removed 5 bases at V and 0 bases at J, with 11 bases between. CDR3 coding DNA: TGCGCCAGCAGCTCTGTAGCCGGCTCCTACGAGCAGTACTTC. Its translation: CASSSVAGSYEQYF.

The chain carries TRBV6-4 and TRBJ1-1; 9 nucleotides agree with TRBD1. V was clipped by 6 bases and J by 0 bases; unmatched bases: 8. CDR1 is MRHNA and CDR2 is SNTAGT in the germline V gene. This CDR3 is 16 amino acids long. The CDR3 DNA follows: TGTGCCAGCAGCCCGGGGACAGGGTTAATGAACACTGAAGCTTTCTTT. Protein product: CASSPGTGLMNTEAFF.

This chain connects TRBV6-5 to TRBJ2-7; tentative D call: TRBD1 (5 bases). Per the germline V gene, CDR1 is MNHEY and CDR2 is SVGAGI. V was cut by 9 bases and J by 0 bases, with 9 bases left in between. This CDR3 is built from 12 residues. The DNA for the CDR3 is TGTGCCAGTAGACAGTTCTCCTACGAGCAGTACTTC. Translating it yields CASRQFSYEQYF.

The chain has TRBV30 and TRBJ2-2; maybe TRBD1 (7 bases). From germline, CDR1 is GTSNPN and CDR2 SVGIG (reference sequence). Deletions cut 1 base from V and 6 bases from J, with 15 bases between. The CDR3 is 15 amino acids. The CDR3 region has the DNA TGTGCCTGGAGTGGGAGGGGGCGAATGGCCGGGGAGCTGTTTTTT. Its protein is CAWSGRGRMAGELFF.

This clone was recorded a few times. This chain uses TRBV4-2 with TRBJ2-7; D might be TRBD2 (6 bases). This CDR3 is 13 amino acids long. V dropped 1 base and J dropped 10 bases, with 14 bases sitting between them. CDR1 is LGHNA, CDR2 YNFKEQ, per germline. Here the CDR3 reads CASSQARDFPQYF. DNA for the CDR3: TGTGCCAGCAGCCAAGCCAGGGACTTTCCCCAGTACTTC.

The CDR3 coding sequence is TGTGCCAGCAGCCAAGTCCCTGGACAGGGTTATAACACTGAAGCTTTCTTT. This sequence encodes CASSQVPGQGYNTEAFF. The chain is built from TRBV3-1 (or the pseudogene TRBV3-2) and TRBJ1-1; 8 bases are shared with TRBD1. There are 17 residues in the CDR3. Germline CDR1 is LGHDT and CDR2 is YNNKEL (reference sequence). V lost 1 base to trimming and J lost 2 bases; unmatched junction nucleotides: 9.